This TCR beta chain is from a study of T cells in Graves' hyperthyroidism and ophthalmopathy. On this clonotype: The target antigen is unknown.

Germline V gene lookup returns CDR1 SGHVS and CDR2 FQNEAQ. Germline trimming cut 5 bases from V and 9 bases from J; bases unmatched to any gene: 6. This CDR3 comprises 14 residues. Findings and caveats of the study: Most thyroid clonotypes expanded above 0.001 appeared in blood too. Ophthalmopathy stood apart from stable hyperthyroidism in a 13 V-J model.

Amplified TCR beta CDR3 regions came from RNA transcripts. The HTBI set primed first-round TCR CDR3 RT-PCR. TCRdb processed the multiplex PCR reads anew with MiXCR; each CDR3 protein has one entry. The sample shows about 420,000 distinct CDR3 sequences, roughly an eighth of them seen only once. Graves' hyperthyroidism without ophthalmopathy progression within 18 months was termed stable. Diagnostic decisions used clinical symptoms, serum thyroxine and TRAb, thyroid ultrasound and orbital computed tomography. The source material was blood. This sequence was found in a woman between 18 and 29 years old with Graves' hyperthyroidism. The rearrangement links TRBV7-8 to TRBJ1-6; the match to TRBD1 covers 8 bases. CDR3 DNA sequence: TGTGCCAGCAGCGCGACAGGGGTCGGTTCACCCCTCCACTTT. Translating it yields CASSATGVGSPLHF.